This T cell receptor beta chain was captured in a study of T cells in Graves' hyperthyroidism and ophthalmopathy. RNA transcripts gave rise to amplified TCR beta CDR3 regions. HTBI primers were employed in a first-round RT-PCR of the TCR CDR3. TCRdb re-derived calls from the multiplex PCR reads in MiXCR, one entry per CDR3 protein. The sample has 500,000 to 650,000 distinct CDR3 sequences; more than 14% are singletons. Points from the study as a whole: The model anticipated ophthalmopathy a median about 7 months pre-onset. Most expanded thyroid clonotypes above 0.001 also appeared in blood.

This CDR3 comprises 15 residues. The V and J ends lost 2 bases and 1 base respectively, with 11 bases between them. The germline gives CDR1 MGHDK, CDR2 SYGVNS. This clonotype was seen ten or more times. What it binds is unknown. Ophthalmopathy patients had moderate-to-severe active disease, CAS ≥3, NOSPECS ≥4, and disease duration under 3 months. The material sequenced was blood. The receptor comes from a woman in her 50s with Graves' ophthalmopathy. The rearrangement uses TRBV25-1 and TRBJ1-1, with D hard to call. CDR3 loop: CASSEPQSQNTEAFF. CDR3 bases: TGTGCCAGCAGTGAACCGCAATCGCAGAACACTGAAGCTTTCTTT. The variable domain in full, with the rest retrieved from reference TRBV25-1 and TRBJ1-1, is EADIYQTPRYLVIGTGKKITLECSQTMGHDKMYWYQQDPGMELHLIHYSYGVNSTEKGDLSSESTVSRIRTEHFPLTLESARPSHTSQYLCASSEPQSQNTEAFFGQGTRLTVV.